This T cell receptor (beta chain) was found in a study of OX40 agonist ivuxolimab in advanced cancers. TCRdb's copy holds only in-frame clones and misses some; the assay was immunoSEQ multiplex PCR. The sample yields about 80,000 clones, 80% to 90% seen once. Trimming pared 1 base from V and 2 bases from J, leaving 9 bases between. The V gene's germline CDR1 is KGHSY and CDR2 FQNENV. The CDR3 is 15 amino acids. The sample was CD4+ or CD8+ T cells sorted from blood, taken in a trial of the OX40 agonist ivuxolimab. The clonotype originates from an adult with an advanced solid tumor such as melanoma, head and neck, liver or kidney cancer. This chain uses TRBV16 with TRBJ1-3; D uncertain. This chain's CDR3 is CASSQWSGTGNTIYF. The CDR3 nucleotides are TGTGCCAGCAGCCAATGGTCGGGAACTGGAAACACCATATATTTT. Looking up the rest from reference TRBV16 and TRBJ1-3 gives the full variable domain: GEEVAQTPKHLVRGEGQKAKLYCAPIKGHSYVFWYQQVLKNEFKFLISFQNENVFDETGMPKERFSAKCLPNSPCSLEIQATKLEDSAVYFCASSQWSGTGNTIYFGEGSWLTVV.